This T cell receptor beta chain was sequenced for a study of T cell responses to AZD1222 COVID-19 vaccine. About this clone itself: Its target is unknown.

Overall study results and limits: Vaccine-associated CD4 TCRs ranged over spike, dominating at 160-218 and 743-854. Clonal diversity may have been underestimated in mostly white British donors. Reportedly, nearly half of unique spike TCRs recognized epitopes outside B.1.351/B.1.1.7 mutations. Among AZD1222 vaccinees, only six or seven were seropositive at baseline.

TCRdb's table, derived via immunoSEQ multiplex PCR, lists solely in-frame clones and lacks some. The sample carries around 110,000 clones, 92% recorded once. Sequencing was performed on peripheral blood, taken 28 days after the second AZD1222 dose. The sequence was obtained from an adult who received the AZD1222 COVID-19 vaccine.

The CDR3 protein is CAITTTVNTEAFF. The CDR3 region has the DNA TGTGCCATCACCACGACAGTGAACACTGAAGCTTTCTTT. The rearrangement links TRBV10-3 to TRBJ1-1, with D perhaps matching TRBD1 (5 bases). Germline values: CDR1 ENHRY, CDR2 SYGVKD. The CDR3 spans 13 residues. Trimming left V 7 bases short and J 0 bases short, with 9 bases between.